The sequence of this TCR beta chain was determined in a study of cytomegalovirus exposure and HLA in healthy donors. Study-wide context: Earlier, about 180 million T cells were analyzed, and fewer than 120 million unique TCR beta sequences were found among them.

V lost 4 bases, J lost 0 bases, and 2 bases stayed unmatched. Germline V gene data show CDR1 as LNHDA and CDR2 as SQIVND (reference sequence). CDR3 length: 16 amino acids. Study-wide results and limits: A further, later analysis showed that HLA-associated TCR beta chains (compared with equally common others) were more clonally expanded. Both high specificity and high sensitivity reportedly marked the classifier's diagnosis of cytomegalovirus status. The study had only CMV serostatus as immune exposure information.

With 60 Vbeta and 13 Jbeta primers, the PCR was carried out. TCRdb keeps only in-frame clones here, not all; method: immunoSEQ multiplex PCR. In the table there are 150,000 to 200,000 clones, around 84% of which are singletons. Of note for this clone: Its specificity is unknown.

This TCR came from a woman between 18 and 29 years old in good health and CMV-seronegative. Sequenced: PBMCs. The rearrangement uses TRBV19 and TRBJ1-4; the match to TRBD1 covers 10 bases. The CDR3 DNA reads TGTGCCAGTAGTACCGGACAGGGGGCAACTAATGAAAAACTGTTTTTT. This encodes CASSTGQGATNEKLFF.